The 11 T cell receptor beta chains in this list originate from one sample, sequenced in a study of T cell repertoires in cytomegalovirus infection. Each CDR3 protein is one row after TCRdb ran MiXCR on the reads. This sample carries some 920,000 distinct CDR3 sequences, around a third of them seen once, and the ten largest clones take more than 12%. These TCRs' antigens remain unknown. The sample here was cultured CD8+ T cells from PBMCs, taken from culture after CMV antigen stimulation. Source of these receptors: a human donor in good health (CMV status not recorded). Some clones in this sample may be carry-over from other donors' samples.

Here the CDR3 DNA reads TGTGCCAGCAGCCCTGATAGGGGGGCAGGCACGCAGTATTTT. Amino acids: CASSPDRGAGTQYF. The chain combines TRBV7-8 with TRBJ2-3; either TRBD1 or TRBD2 may fit D (6 bases each). The CDR3 length is 14 residues. The germline gives CDR1 SGHVS, CDR2 FQNEAQ. Deletions cut 5 bases from V and 9 bases from J, with 18 bases between.

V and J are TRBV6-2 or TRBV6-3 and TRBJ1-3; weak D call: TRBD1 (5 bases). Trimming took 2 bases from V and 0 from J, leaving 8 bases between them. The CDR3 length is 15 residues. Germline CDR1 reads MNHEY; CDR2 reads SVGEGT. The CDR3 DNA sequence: TGTGCCAGCAGTTACGAGACAGACTCTGGAAACACCATATATTTT. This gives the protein CASSYETDSGNTIYF.

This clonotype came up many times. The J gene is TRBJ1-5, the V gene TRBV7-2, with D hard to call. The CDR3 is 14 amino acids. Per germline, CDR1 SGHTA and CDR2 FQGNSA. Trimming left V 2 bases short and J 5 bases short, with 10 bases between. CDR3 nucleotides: TGTGCCAGCAGCTTAAGCGAAGAATATCAGCCCCAGCATTTT. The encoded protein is CASSLSEEYQPQHF.

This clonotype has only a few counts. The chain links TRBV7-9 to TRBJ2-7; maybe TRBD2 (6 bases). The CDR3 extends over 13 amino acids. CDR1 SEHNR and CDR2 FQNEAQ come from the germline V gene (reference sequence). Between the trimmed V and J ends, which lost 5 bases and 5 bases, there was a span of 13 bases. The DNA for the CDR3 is TGTGCCAGCAGCCCGTCGGGGGAAAACGAGCAGTACTTC. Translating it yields CASSPSGENEQYF.

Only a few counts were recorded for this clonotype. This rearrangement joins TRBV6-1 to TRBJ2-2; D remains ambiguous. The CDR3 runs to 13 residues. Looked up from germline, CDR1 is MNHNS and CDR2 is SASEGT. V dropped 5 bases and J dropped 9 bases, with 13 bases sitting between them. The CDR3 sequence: CASSYQGNRELFF. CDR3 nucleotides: TGTGCCAGCAGTTACCAAGGGAATCGGGAGCTGTTTTTT.

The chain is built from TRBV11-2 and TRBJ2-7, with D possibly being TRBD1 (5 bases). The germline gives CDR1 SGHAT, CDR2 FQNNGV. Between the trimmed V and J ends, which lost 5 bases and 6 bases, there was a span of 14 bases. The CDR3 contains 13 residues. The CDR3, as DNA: TGTGCCAGCAGCGTAATCGACAGAATCGAGCAGTACTTC. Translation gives CASSVIDRIEQYF.

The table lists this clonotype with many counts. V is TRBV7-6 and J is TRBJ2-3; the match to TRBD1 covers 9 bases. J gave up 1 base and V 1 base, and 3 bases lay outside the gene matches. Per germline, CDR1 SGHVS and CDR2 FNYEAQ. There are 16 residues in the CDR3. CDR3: CASSLGRTGGTDTQYF. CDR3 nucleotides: TGTGCCAGCAGCTTAGGGCGGACAGGGGGCACAGATACGCAGTATTTT.

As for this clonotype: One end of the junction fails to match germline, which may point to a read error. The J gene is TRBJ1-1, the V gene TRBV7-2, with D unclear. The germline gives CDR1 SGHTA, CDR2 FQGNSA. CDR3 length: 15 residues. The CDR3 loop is CVSSETIYMNTEAFF. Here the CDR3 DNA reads TGTGTCAGCAGCGAAACCATATACATGAACACTGAAGCTTTCTTT.

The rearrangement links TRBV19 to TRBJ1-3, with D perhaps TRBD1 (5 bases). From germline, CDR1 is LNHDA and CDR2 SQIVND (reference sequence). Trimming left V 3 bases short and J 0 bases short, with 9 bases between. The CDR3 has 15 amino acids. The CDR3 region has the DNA TGTGCCAGTAGTATGTCAGGGAGCTCTGGAAACACCATATATTTT. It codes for CASSMSGSSGNTIYF.

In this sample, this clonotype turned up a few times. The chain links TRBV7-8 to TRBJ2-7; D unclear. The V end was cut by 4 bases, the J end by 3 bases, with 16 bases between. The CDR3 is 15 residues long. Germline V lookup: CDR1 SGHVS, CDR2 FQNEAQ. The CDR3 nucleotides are TGTGCCAGCAGCTCCCGGGTCGCCGTAGACTACGAGCAGTACTTC. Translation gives CASSSRVAVDYEQYF.

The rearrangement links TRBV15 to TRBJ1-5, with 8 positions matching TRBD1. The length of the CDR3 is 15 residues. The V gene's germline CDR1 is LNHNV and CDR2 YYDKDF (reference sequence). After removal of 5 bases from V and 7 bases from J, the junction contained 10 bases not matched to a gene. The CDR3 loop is CATSPPRGRGQPQHF. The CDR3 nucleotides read TGTGCCACCAGCCCTCCCAGGGGGCGAGGGCAGCCCCAGCATTTT.